Sequencing of this TCR beta chain was carried out in a study of T cells in Graves' hyperthyroidism and ophthalmopathy (dated by TCRdb to between 2019 and 2020). General notes on the study: Peripheral blood samples were taken at the time of initial diagnosis, prior to any treatment. Prospective prediction of ophthalmopathy was tested in an independent validation cohort of 18 to 20 hyperthyroidism patients and around 16 patients who later progressed to ophthalmopathy. To identify TCR V-J signatures that set the groups apart, the researchers used a discovery cohort of more than 95 patients, made up of fewer than 50 with Graves' ophthalmopathy and 57 with stable Graves' hyperthyroidism. The 100 discovery patients were divided at random into training and test sets in a 7:3 ratio. The study also compared thyroid tissue and blood T-cell repertoires from several Graves' hyperthyroidism patients. According to the paper, TCR Vbeta CDR3 sequencing was carried out on 135 peripheral blood samples, which came from 40 to 45 ophthalmopathy, under 80 hyperthyroidism and approximately 17 progressor patients. Following sampling, methimazole starting at 30 mg daily was given to hyperthyroidism patients, and high-dose intravenous methylprednisolone was given to ophthalmopathy patients. Study-wide findings and limitations: No statistical method was used to fix the sample size in advance, and group allocation was not hidden from the investigators. In validation, the model predicted progression to ophthalmopathy a median of approximately 6.6 months before onset, with roughly 71% sensitivity and 72.22% specificity. Most expanded thyroid clonotypes (frequency above 0.001) were also detected in blood, suggesting blood repertoires may reflect thyroid immune responses. In cross-validation, a model built on a 13 V-J signature told ophthalmopathy apart from stable hyperthyroidism with approximately 91% sensitivity and roughly 81% specificity, and in testing the same model reached 80%/75%.

Amplification of TCR beta CDR3 regions was carried out from RNA transcripts. A first-round RT-PCR of the TCR CDR3 used the HTBI primer set with the Qiagen OneStep RT-PCR kit. Libraries were constructed in a second round of multiplex PCR, after which size selection and purification were carried out. Paired-end sequencing of the libraries was performed with 100 bp reads on an Illumina HiSeq2000. On the authors' methods: SOAPnuke was used to process the raw data, with reads discarded if the reads contained adapters or uncalled bases, had a mean Phred below 15, or lacked an exact constant-primer or identifier match. COPE v1.2.5 was used to merge high-quality paired reads, and clonotypes were defined as unique nucleotide sequences. MiTCR v1.1 was used to align clonotypes to the IMGT TRBV, TRBD and TRBJ reference segments. Only V-J combinations with frequency above 0.0001, covering about 99% of repertoires, were analysed. The TCS score was defined as F50 (clonal expansion) divided by E x V (chaos), with BLOSUM62-based TCRdist calculated between CDR3 peptides within each V-J. Welch's t-statistics and random forest reduced around 520 V-J features to 13, which were used in a naive Bayes classifier (R e1071). Using fastp at Q25 and MiXCR, TCRdb reprocessed the public reads and kept productive beta chains. Rows with a matching CDR3 protein are joined into one entry that keeps the most common DNA and genes. TCRdb, not the authors, supplied the V and J calls. The sample includes 360,000 or so distinct CDR3 sequences, with about 20% observed a single time. In total, the top ten clones hold 3.5% to 4% of the sample.

A patient counted as having stable Graves' hyperthyroidism if no progression to ophthalmopathy occurred over 18 months of follow-up. Hyperthyroidism patients were newly diagnosed, with disease duration under 2 months, and aged 18 to 65 years. Exclusion was applied to patients with uncontrolled infections, other autoimmune diseases, pregnancy or lactation. Diagnoses were based on clinical symptoms, serum thyroxine and TRAb, thyroid ultrasound and orbital computed tomography. Ficoll-Paque density gradient centrifugation was used to isolate PBMCs from around 10 ml of fresh peripheral blood. Total RNA was extracted using Trizol reagent, and RNA quality was assessed on an Agilent 2100 Bioanalyzer. Details on this clonotype: The antigen it recognizes is unknown. Per-nucleotide qualities are absent, and no much larger clonotype sits a single base away.

Taken from cysteine to phenylalanine, the CDR3 has 17 residues. The retained sequence is limited to the CDR3, 51 bases, with the frame set at the first base. Germline trimming: 2 bases from V, 6 bases from J; junction bases outside gene matches: 15. CDR1 and CDR2 were assigned from the germline V gene as MNHEY and SVGEGT. Recombination linked TRBV6-2 or TRBV6-3 to TRBJ1-1, and 7 junctional nucleotides match TRBD1. The sequencing sample was made of blood. This TCR came from a woman younger than 30 with Graves' hyperthyroidism. Here the CDR3 is given as CASSYVQGGSMGAEAFF. Here is the DNA: TGTGCCAGCAGTTACGTGCAGGGGGGATCGATGGGCGCTGAAGCTTTCTTT.